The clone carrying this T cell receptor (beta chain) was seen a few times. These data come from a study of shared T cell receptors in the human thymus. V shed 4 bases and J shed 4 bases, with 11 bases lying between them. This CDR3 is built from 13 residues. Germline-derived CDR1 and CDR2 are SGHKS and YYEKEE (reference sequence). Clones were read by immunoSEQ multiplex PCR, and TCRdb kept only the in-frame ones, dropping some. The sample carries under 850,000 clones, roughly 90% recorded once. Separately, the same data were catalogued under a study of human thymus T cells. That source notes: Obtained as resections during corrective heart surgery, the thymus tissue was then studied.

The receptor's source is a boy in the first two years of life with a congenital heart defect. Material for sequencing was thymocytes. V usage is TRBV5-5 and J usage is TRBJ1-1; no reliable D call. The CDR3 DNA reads TGTGCCAGCAGCGACAACGAGGGCACTGAAGCTTTCTTT. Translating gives CASSDNEGTEAFF.